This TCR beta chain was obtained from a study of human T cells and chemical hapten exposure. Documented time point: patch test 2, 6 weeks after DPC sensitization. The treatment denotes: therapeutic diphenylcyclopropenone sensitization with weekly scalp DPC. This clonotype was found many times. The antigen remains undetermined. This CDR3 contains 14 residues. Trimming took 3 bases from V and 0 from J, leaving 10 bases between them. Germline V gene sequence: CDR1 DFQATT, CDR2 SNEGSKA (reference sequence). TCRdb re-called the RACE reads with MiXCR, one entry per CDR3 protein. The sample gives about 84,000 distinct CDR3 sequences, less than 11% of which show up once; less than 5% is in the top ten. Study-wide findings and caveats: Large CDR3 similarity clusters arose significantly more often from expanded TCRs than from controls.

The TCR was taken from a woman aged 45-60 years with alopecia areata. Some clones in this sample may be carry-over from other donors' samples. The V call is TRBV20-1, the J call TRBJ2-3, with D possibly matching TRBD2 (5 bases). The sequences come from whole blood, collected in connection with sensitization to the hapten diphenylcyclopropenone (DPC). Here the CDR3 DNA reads TGCAGTGCTAGTTACGGAGGAAGCACAGATACGCAGTATTTT. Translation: CSASYGGSTDTQYF.